This record covers a single T cell receptor (beta chain). The protocol was immunoSEQ multiplex PCR, while the TCRdb copy is restricted to in-frame clones and leaves out a portion. The sample includes 75,000 to 100,000 clones, 86% of them seen just once. The sample comes from a study of control samples from healthy donors and cancer patients. The CDR3 length is 14 residues. Per germline, CDR1 SQVTM and CDR2 ANQGSEA. J gave up 2 bases and V 4 bases, and 3 bases lay outside the gene matches. This TCR came from a woman in her forties or fifties in good health. The source material was blood. This chain connects TRBV29-1 to TRBJ1-2; 11 bases agree with TRBD1. The CDR3 sequence is CSVGRDRGNYGYTF. In DNA form, the CDR3 reads TGCAGCGTTGGCCGGGACAGGGGGAACTATGGCTACACCTTC.